This T cell receptor beta chain was recovered during a study of T cell repertoires in cytomegalovirus infection (dated by TCRdb to the late 2010s). Regarding the study in general: The peptide stimulations were aimed at well-studied HLA-B-restricted epitopes as well as recently identified HLA-C-restricted CMV epitopes, whose presentation resists viral immunomodulation. Donor HLA type was relevant to the analysis, because carriage of CMV infection together with the matching HLA type was indicated by public TCR beta signatures. Points the paper makes about the study in general: Cumulative frequency of public TCR beta family members discriminated carriers of CMV infection plus the relevant HLA type in this cohort and an independent roughly 330-donor cohort. The ex vivo response was dominated by HLA-C-restricted CMV-specific TCR beta clonotypes, and the single most frequent clonotype in two of eight donors was supplied by these HLA-C-restricted clonotypes.

Interpreted using the paper, the treatment or condition label stands for: in vitro stimulation with specific CMV peptide epitopes to enrich CMV-specific T cells. For sequencing, an Illumina HiSeq 1500 was employed. Using fastp trimming at Q25 and MiXCR clonotype assembly, TCRdb reanalyzed the public sequencing data and kept in-frame beta chains. Rows matching on CDR3 protein sequence are summarized as one entry with the most common DNA and genes. This sample lists about 920,000 distinct CDR3 sequences; around 32% were detected once. 11% to 15% of the sample is held by the ten biggest clonotypes. On this clonotype: Its antigen has not been determined. Base qualities were left out, and no much larger clone turns up one base away.

Sequenced material: cultured CD8+ T cells from PBMCs, taken from culture after CMV antigen stimulation. The source of this sequence is a human donor in good health (CMV status not recorded). Some clones in this sample may be carry-over from other donors' samples.

The encoded CDR3 is CASSLEAVEGHGYTF. The nucleotide sequence is given as TGTGCCAGCAGCTTAGAAGCGGTCGAGGGACATGGCTACACCTTC. This chain joins TRBV7-6 to TRBJ1-2; a tentative D match to TRBD1 spans 5 bases. The CDR3 numbers 15 residues from cysteine through phenylalanine. The DNA shown is the 45-base CDR3, in frame from base 1. Trimming removed 1 base from V and 6 bases from J, leaving 15 bases between the germline ends. The germline V gene yields SGHVS for CDR1 and FNYEAQ for CDR2.